This is a list of T cell receptor beta chains from one sample in a study of a mutant IDH1 vaccine in newly diagnosed glioma. Sequencing was performed with immunoSEQ multiplex PCR; in TCRdb, only in-frame clones are kept and a portion is missing. The sample lists 65,000 to 70,000 clones, 65% to 90% occurring once. The sample here was PBMCs, taken from a glioma patient treated with radiotherapy, temozolomide or both. The receptors were gathered from a young man with glioma. The CDR3 runs from the conserved cysteine through the conserved F or W. D genes are given only for firm matches. Part of the rows lack a size; the others show once, few, many or a class for expanded clones.

v_gene,j_gene,abundance,d_gene,CDR3nt,CDR3aa
TRBV9,TRBJ2-1,.,.,TGTGCCAGCAGCGCGACTAGCTCCTACAATGAGCAGTTCTTC,CASSATSSYNEQFF
TRBV15,TRBJ2-2,.,.,TGTGCCACCAGCGCGCAGGGGCTGAACACCGGGGAGCTGTTTTTT,CATSAQGLNTGELFF
TRBV27,TRBJ1-5,.,TRBD1,TGTGCCAGCTCCGACAGGGGGGGGATCAATCAGCCCCAGCATTTT,CASSDRGGINQPQHF
TRBV7-9,TRBJ2-3,.,.,TGTGCCAGCAGCTTAGTCCGGGGGATCGCACGGGATACGCAGTATTTT,CASSLVRGIARDTQYF
TRBV11-2,TRBJ1-6,once,.,TGTGCCAGCAGCCCAGACTATCGCGGTTCACCCCTCCACTTT,CASSPDYRGSPLHF
TRBV9,TRBJ2-1,once,TRBD1,TGTGCCAGCAGCGTAAGGTCAGGGGGCCAGTTCTTC,CASSVRSGGQFF
TRBV6-1,TRBJ2-7,once,TRBD1,TGTGCCAGCAGTTCTACAGGGGAAGTTTTTTACGAGCAGTACTTC,CASSSTGEVFYEQYF
TRBV6-6,TRBJ2-5,.,.,TGTGCCAGCGGACGCAGGGAACAAGAGACCCAGTACTTC,CASGRREQETQYF
TRBV5-1,TRBJ1-1,.,.,TGCGCCAGCAGCTTGGACGTCAGCATGAACACTGAAGCTTTCTTT,CASSLDVSMNTEAFF
TRBV6-1,TRBJ1-4,once,TRBD1,TGTGCCAGCAGTGAAGGGACAGGGTTTGAAAAACTGTTTTTT,CASSEGTGFEKLFF
TRBV15,TRBJ1-2,.,.,TGTGCCACCAGCAGAGATCGGGGGAAGGGGCATGGCTACACCTTC,CATSRDRGKGHGYTF
TRBV4-1,TRBJ1-3,.,TRBD1,TGCGCCAGCAGCTGGACAGGGGGTGCTAGTAAATATGGAAACACCATATATTTT,CASSWTGGASKYGNTIYF
TRBV18,TRBJ1-2,.,.,TGTGCCAGCTCACCGGGGAGGGTCGACGGCTACACCTTC,CASSPGRVDGYTF
TRBV13,TRBJ1-1,.,.,TGTGCCAGCAACCGGGCAGGGCTCATGAACACTGAAGCTTTCTTT,CASNRAGLMNTEAFF
TRBV7-7,TRBJ2-2,.,TRBD2,TGTGCCAGCAGCTCGCGGGGGTTCACCGGGGAGCTGTTTTTT,CASSSRGFTGELFF
TRBV7-9,TRBJ1-5,few,.,TGTGCCAGCAGCTTAGGGGGACTAGTCACCCAGCCCCAGCATTTT,CASSLGGLVTQPQHF
TRBV5-1,TRBJ2-5,.,TRBD2,TGCGCCAGCAGTGGTGGTAGCGGGGGATTTCAAGAGACCCAGTACTTC,CASSGGSGGFQETQYF
TRBV5-6,TRBJ1-1,.,.,TGTGCCAGCAGCCGGATAACGGTCAACACTGAAGCTTTCTTT,CASSRITVNTEAFF
TRBV21-1,TRBJ2-1,.,.,TGTGCCCACGCCGGGAGCGGCCCCAGCTCCTACAATGAGCAGTTCTTC,CAHAGSGPSSYNEQFF
TRBV5-4,TRBJ2-7,.,.,TGTGCCAGCAGCTTGGAACCGGGACACCACTACGAGCAGTACTTC,CASSLEPGHHYEQYF
TRBV6-1,TRBJ2-7,.,TRBD1,TGTGCCAGCAGTGAGGGACAGGGGGCCTACGAGCAGTACTTC,CASSEGQGAYEQYF
TRBV2,TRBJ2-3,.,TRBD1,TGTGCCAGCAGAGCAAAACAGGGGCTTGTGGATACGCAGTATTTT,CASRAKQGLVDTQYF
TRBV7-8,TRBJ1-1,.,.,TGTGCCAGCAGCAAACAGGGTTTGGCAGCTTTCTTT,CASSKQGLAAFF
TRBV5-1,TRBJ2-7,.,TRBD1,TGTGCCAGCAGCCCCGACAGGGGGTTCTACGAGCAGTACTTC,CASSPDRGFYEQYF
TRBV19,TRBJ2-4,once,TRBD1,TGTGCCAGTAGTATAGGCACCGGGACAGAACTAGCCAAAAACATTCAGTACTTC,CASSIGTGTELAKNIQYF
TRBV30,TRBJ1-5,.,.,TGTGCCTGGAGTGCTGATAGCAATCAGCCCCAGCATTTT,CAWSADSNQPQHF
TRBV19,TRBJ1-5,.,TRBD1,TGTGCCAGTAGTTGGGGGACAGGGGTCCAGCCCCAGCATTTT,CASSWGTGVQPQHF
TRBV18,TRBJ2-7,.,.,TGTGCCAGCTCACCACCGCCAGAAGGATACTACGAGCAGTACTTC,CASSPPPEGYYEQYF